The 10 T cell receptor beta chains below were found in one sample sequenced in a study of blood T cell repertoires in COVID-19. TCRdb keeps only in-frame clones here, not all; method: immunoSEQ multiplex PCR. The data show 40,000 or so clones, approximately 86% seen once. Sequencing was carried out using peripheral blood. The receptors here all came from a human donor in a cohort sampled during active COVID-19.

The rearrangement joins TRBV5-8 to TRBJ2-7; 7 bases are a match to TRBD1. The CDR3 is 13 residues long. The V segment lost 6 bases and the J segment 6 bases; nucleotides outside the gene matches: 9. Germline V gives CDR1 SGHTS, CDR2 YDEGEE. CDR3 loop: CASNPDRSGEQYF. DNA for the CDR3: TGTGCCAGCAACCCGGACAGGTCGGGCGAGCAGTACTTC.

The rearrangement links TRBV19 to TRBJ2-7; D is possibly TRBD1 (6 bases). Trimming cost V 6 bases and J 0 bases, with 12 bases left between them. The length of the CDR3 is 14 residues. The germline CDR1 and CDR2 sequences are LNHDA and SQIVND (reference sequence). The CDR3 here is CASRTGVSSYEQYF. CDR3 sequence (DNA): TGTGCCAGTAGGACAGGTGTGAGCTCCTACGAGCAGTACTTC. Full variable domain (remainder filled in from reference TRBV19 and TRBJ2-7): DGGITQSPKYLFRKEGQNVTLSCEQNLNHDAMYWYRQDPGQGLRLIYYSQIVNDFQKGDIAEGYSVSREKKESFPLTVTSAQKNPTAFYLCASRTGVSSYEQYFGPGTRLTVT.

CDR3 residues: CASSLGGGSTGNTEAFF. The CDR3, as DNA: TGCGCCAGCAGCTTGGGAGGGGGCAGTACAGGGAACACTGAAGCTTTCTTT. The rearrangement links TRBV5-1 to TRBJ1-1; 7 positions agree with TRBD1. The J segment lost 1 base and the V segment lost 0 bases, leaving 9 bases of the junction unmatched. The CDR3 spans 17 residues. CDR1 and CDR2 (germline): SGHRS, YFSETQ. Drawing the rest from reference TRBV5-1 and TRBJ1-1, the complete variable domain is KAGVTQTPRYLIKTRGQQVTLSCSPISGHRSVSWYQQTPGQGLQFLFEYFSETQRNKGNFPGRFSGRQFSNSRSEMNVSTLELGDSALYLCASSLGGGSTGNTEAFFGQGTRLTVV.

The chain's CDR3 is CASSLGQINTIYF. The DNA for the CDR3 is TGTGCCAGCAGTTTAGGACAGATAAACACCATATATTTT. The rearrangement links TRBV12-3 or TRBV12-4 to TRBJ1-3; D perhaps matches TRBD1 (5 bases). Trimming shortened V by 1 base and J by 6 bases, and 7 bases separated the two germline ends. The CDR3 loop spans 13 amino acids.

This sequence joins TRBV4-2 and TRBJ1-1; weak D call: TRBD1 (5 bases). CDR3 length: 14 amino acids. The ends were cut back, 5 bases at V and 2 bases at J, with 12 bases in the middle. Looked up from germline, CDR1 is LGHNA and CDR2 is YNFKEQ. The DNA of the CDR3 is TGTGCCAGCAGCTTAGACAGCCCTAACACTGAAGCTTTCTTT. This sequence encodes CASSLDSPNTEAFF.

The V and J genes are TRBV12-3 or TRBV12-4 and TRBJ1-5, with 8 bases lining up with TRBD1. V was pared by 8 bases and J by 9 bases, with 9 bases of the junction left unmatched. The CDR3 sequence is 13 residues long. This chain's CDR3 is CASGTTGDWPQHF. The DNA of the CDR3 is TGTGCCAGCGGAACGACAGGGGATTGGCCCCAGCATTTT.

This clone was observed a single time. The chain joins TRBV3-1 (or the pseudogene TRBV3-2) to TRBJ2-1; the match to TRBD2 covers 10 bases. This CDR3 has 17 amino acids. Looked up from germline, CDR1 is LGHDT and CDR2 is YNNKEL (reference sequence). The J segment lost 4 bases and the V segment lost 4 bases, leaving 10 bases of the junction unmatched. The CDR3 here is CASSRLLAGEKYNEQFF. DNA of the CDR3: TGTGCCAGCAGCCGACTTCTAGCGGGGGAAAAATACAATGAGCAGTTCTTC.

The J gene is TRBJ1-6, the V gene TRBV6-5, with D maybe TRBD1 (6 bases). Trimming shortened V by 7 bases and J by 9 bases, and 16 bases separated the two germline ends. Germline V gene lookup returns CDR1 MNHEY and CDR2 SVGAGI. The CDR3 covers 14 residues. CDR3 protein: CASMGAYHGSPLHF. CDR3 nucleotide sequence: TGTGCCAGCATGGGGGCGTACCACGGTTCACCCCTCCACTTT.

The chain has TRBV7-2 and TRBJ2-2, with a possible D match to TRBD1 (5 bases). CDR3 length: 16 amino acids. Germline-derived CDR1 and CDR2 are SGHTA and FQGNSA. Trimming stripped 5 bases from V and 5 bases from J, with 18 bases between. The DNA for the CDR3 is TGTGCCAGCAGCCCTCGGCAGGGTCCGTGGACCGGGGAGCTGTTTTTT. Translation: CASSPRQGPWTGELFF.

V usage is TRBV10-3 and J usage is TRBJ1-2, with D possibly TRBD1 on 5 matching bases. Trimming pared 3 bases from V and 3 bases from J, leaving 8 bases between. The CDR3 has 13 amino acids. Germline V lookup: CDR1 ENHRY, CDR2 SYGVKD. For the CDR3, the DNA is TGTGCCATCAGTGAACGGGGGGACTATGGCTACACCTTC. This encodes CAISERGDYGYTF.